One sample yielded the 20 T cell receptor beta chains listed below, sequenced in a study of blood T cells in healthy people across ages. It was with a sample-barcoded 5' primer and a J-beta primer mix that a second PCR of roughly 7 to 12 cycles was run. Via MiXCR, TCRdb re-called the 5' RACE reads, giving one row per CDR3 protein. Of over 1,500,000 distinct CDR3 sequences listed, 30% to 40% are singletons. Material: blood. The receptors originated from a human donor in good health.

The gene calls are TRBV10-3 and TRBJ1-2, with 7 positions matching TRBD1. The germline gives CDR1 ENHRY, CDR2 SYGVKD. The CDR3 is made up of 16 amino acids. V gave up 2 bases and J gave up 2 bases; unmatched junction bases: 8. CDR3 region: CAISEAGNRGNYGYTF. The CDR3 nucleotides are TGTGCCATCAGTGAGGCAGGAAACAGGGGAAACTATGGCTACACCTTC.

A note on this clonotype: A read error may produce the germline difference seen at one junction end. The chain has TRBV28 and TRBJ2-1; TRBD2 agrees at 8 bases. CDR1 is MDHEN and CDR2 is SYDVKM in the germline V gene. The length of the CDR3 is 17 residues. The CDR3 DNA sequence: TGTGCCAGCAGGGTGGTGGGATTGAGCGGGGGCTGGAATGAGCATTTCTTC. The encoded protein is CASRVVGLSGGWNEHFF.

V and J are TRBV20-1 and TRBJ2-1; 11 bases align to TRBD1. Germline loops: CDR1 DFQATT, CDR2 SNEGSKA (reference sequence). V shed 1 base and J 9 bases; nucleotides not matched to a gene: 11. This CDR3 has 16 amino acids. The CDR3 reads CSARASGTGGRGEQFF. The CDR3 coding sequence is TGCAGTGCTAGAGCTTCCGGGACAGGGGGACGAGGTGAGCAGTTCTTC.

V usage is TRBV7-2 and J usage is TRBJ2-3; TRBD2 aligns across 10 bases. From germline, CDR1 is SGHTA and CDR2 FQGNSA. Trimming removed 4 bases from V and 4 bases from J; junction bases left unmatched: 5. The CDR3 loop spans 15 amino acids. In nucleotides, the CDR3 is TGTGCCAGCAGCTGGCTAGCGGGGGTTGCAGATACGCAGTATTTT. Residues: CASSWLAGVADTQYF.

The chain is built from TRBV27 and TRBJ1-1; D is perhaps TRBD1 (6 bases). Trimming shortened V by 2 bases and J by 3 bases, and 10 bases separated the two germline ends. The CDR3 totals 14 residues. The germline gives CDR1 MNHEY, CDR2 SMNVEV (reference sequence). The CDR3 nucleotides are TGTGCCAGCAGTTTAGTACAGGGTCACACTGAAGCTTTCTTT. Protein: CASSLVQGHTEAFF.

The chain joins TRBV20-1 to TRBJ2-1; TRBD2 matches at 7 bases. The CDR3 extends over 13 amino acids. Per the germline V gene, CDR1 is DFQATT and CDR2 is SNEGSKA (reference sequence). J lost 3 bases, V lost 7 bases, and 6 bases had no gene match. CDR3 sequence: CSVTGDYYNEQFF. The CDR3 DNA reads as TGCAGTGTAACCGGGGACTACTACAATGAGCAGTTCTTC.

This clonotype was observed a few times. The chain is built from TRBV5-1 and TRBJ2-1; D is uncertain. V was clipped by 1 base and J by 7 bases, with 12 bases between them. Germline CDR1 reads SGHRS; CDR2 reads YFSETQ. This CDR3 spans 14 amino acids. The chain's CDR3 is CASSLNSPENEQFF. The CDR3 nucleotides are TGCGCCAGCAGCTTGAACTCCCCTGAGAATGAGCAGTTCTTC.

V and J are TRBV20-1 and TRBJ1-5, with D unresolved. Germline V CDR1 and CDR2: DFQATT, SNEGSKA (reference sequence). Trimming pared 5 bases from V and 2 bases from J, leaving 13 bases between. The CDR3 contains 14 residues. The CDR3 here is CSARSLFGNQPQHF. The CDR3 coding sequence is TGCAGTGCTCGGTCCCTCTTTGGCAATCAGCCCCAGCATTTT.

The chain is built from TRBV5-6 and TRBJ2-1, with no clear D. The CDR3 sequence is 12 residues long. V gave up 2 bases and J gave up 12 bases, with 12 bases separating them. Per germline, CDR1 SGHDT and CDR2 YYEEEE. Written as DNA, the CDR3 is TGTGCCAGCAGCTTTGAAGGGTCTCGGCAGTTCTTC. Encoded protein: CASSFEGSRQFF.

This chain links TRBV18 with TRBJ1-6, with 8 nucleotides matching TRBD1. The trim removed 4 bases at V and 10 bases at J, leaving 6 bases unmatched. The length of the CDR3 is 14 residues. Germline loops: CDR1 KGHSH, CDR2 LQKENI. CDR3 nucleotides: TGTGCCAGCTCACACCGGGACAGGCAGTCACCCCTCCACTTT. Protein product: CASSHRDRQSPLHF.

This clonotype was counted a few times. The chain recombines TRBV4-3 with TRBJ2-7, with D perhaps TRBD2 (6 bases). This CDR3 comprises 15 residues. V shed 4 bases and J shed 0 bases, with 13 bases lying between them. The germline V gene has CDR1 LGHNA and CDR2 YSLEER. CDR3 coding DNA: TGCGCCAGCAGCCCAGGGCGGGGTCCCTCCTACGAGCAGTACTTC. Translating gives CASSPGRGPSYEQYF.

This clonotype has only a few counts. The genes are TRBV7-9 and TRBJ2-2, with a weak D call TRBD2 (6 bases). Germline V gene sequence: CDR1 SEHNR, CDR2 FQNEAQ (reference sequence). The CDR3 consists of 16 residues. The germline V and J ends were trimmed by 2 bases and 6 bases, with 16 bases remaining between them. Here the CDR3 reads CASSLTVSRDSGELFF. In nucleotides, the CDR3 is TGTGCCAGCAGCTTAACGGTCTCCCGGGACTCCGGGGAGCTGTTTTTT.

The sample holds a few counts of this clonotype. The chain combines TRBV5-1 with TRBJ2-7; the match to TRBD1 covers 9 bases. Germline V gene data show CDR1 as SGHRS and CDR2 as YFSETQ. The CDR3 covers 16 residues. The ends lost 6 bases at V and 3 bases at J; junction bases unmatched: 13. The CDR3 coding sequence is TGCGCCAGCATGCAAGAGACCGGGACAGGGTTCTACGAGCAGTACTTC. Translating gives CASMQETGTGFYEQYF. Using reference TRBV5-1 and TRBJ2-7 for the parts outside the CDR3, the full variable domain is KAGVTQTPRYLIKTRGQQVTLSCSPISGHRSVSWYQQTPGQGLQFLFEYFSETQRNKGNFPGRFSGRQFSNSRSEMNVSTLELGDSALYLCASMQETGTGFYEQYFGPGTRLTVT.

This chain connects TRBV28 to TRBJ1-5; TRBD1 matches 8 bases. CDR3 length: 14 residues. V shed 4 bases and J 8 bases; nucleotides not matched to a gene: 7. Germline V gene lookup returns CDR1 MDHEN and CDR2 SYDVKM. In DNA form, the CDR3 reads TGTGCCAGCAGTTCCGGACAGGGAACGGAGCCCCAGCATTTT. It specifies CASSSGQGTEPQHF.

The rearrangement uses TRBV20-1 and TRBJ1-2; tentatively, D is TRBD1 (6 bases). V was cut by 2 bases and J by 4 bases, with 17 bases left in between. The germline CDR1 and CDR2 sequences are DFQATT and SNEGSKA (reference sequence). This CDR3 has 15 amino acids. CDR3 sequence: CSARLDRPVIYGYTF. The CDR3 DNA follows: TGCAGTGCTAGACTGGACAGACCGGTTATCTATGGCTACACCTTC.

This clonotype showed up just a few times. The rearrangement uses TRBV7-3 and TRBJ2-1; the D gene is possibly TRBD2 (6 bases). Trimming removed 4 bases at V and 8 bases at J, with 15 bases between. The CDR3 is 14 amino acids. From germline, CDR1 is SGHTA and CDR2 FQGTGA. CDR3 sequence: CASSSAGPRDEQFF. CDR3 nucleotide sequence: TGTGCCAGCAGCTCTGCGGGGCCCAGGGATGAGCAGTTCTTC.

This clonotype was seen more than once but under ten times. In DNA form, the CDR3 reads TGCAGTGCTAGTGGGGGGGCGATCGGACAGCCCCAGCATTTT. Its protein product is CSASGGAIGQPQHF. The J gene is TRBJ1-5, the V gene TRBV20-1; tentatively, D is TRBD1 (6 bases). Trimming removed 3 bases from V and 7 bases from J, with 16 bases in between. CDR3 length: 14 amino acids. Germline V gene data show CDR1 as DFQATT and CDR2 as SNEGSKA (reference sequence).

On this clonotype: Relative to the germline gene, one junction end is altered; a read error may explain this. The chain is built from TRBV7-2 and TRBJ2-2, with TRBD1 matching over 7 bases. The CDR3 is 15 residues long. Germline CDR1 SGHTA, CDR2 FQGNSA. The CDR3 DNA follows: TGTGCCAGCAGCAGGGACAGAGCGAACATCGGGGAGCTGTTTTTT. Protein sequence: CASSRDRANIGELFF. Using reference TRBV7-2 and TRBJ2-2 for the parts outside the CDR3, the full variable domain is GAGVSQSPSNKVTEKGKDVELRCDPISGHTALYWYRQSLGQGLEFLIYFQGNSAPDKSGLPSDRFSAERTGGSVSTLTIQRTQQEDSAVYLCASSRDRANIGELFFGEGSRLTVL.

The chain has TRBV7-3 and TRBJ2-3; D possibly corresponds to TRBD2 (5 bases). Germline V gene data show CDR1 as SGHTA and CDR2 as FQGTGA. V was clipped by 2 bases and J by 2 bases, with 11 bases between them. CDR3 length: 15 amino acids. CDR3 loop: CASSLSGFSTDTQYF. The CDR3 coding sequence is TGTGCCAGCAGCTTATCGGGATTTTCCACAGATACGCAGTATTTT.

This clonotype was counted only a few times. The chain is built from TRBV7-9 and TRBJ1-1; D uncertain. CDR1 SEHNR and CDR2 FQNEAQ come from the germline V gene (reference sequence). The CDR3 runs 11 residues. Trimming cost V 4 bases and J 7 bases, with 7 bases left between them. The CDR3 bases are TGTGCCAGCAGCTCGACCTATGAAGCTTTCTTT. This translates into CASSSTYEAFF.